This passage covers 32 T cell receptor beta chains from one sample sequenced in a study of cytomegalovirus exposure and HLA in healthy donors. The PCR made use of 60 Vbeta and 13 Jbeta primers. Sequencing was performed with immunoSEQ multiplex PCR; in TCRdb, only in-frame clones are kept and a portion is missing. The sample records over 75,000 clones, 79% being singletons. Sequencing was carried out using PBMCs. The receptors derive from a male donor in good health and CMV-seropositive.

The gene calls are TRBV7-9 and TRBJ2-1; perhaps TRBD1 as D (6 bases). The germline CDR1 and CDR2 sequences are SEHNR and FQNEAQ (reference sequence). This CDR3 comprises 14 residues. The germline V and J ends were trimmed by 4 bases and 7 bases, with 14 bases remaining between them. CDR3 DNA: TGTGCCAGCAGCTCAGATACAGGGAGAAATGAGCAGTTCTTC. This sequence encodes CASSSDTGRNEQFF.

The chain recombines TRBV4-1 with TRBJ2-3; 8 nucleotides align to TRBD1. Looked up from germline, CDR1 is MGHRA and CDR2 is YSYEKL. The CDR3 length is 18 residues. V was clipped by 0 bases and J by 0 bases; unmatched bases: 8. CDR3 DNA sequence: TGCGCCAGCAGCCAAGATCGGGGGACAGGTACTAGCACAGATACGCAGTATTTT. This codes for CASSQDRGTGTSTDTQYF.

This clone turned up a few times. This chain links TRBV19 with TRBJ1-1; D possibly corresponds to TRBD1 (5 bases). Trimming stripped 9 bases from V and 4 bases from J, with 12 bases between. The CDR3 is 12 residues long. The germline CDR1 and CDR2 sequences are LNHDA and SQIVND (reference sequence). The CDR3 DNA is TGTGCCAGCATAGACAGTACCACTGAAGCTTTCTTT. Its translation: CASIDSTTEAFF.

Worth noting for this clone: The conserved closing phenylalanine or tryptophan is absent in this CDR3, likely reflecting a read error. The chain has TRBV5-6 and TRBJ1-1; the D gene is possibly TRBD1 (6 bases). The CDR3 is 13 amino acids. Trimming took off 4 bases at V and 7 bases at J, with 14 bases between the two ends. Germline V gives CDR1 SGHDT, CDR2 YYEEEE. CDR3 in amino acids: CASSLQGSREAFS. The DNA of the CDR3 is TGTGCCAGCAGCCTACAGGGATCGCGTGAAGCTTTCTCT.

This chain joins TRBV7-6 and TRBJ1-1; D might be TRBD1 (6 bases). The CDR3 is 16 residues long. V lost 5 bases, J lost 0 bases, and 16 bases lay in between. Germline V gene sequence: CDR1 SGHVS, CDR2 FNYEAQ. In DNA form, the CDR3 reads TGTGCCAGCAGCGGTCCACAGGGCGAAATGAACACTGAAGCTTTCTTT. It is translated as CASSGPQGEMNTEAFF.

This sequence joins TRBV5-1 and TRBJ2-5, with D possibly being TRBD2 (6 bases). The CDR3 is made up of 13 amino acids. From germline, CDR1 is SGHRS and CDR2 YFSETQ. The V end was cut by 2 bases, the J end by 4 bases, with 9 bases between. The CDR3 bases are TGCGCCAGCAGCTTACCGGAGGGAGAGACCCAGTACTTC. This codes for CASSLPEGETQYF.

The genes are TRBV5-8 and TRBJ2-5, with unresolved D. The V gene lost 4 bases and the J gene lost 2 bases, with 9 bases spanning the gap. This CDR3 is 13 amino acids long. Germline V gene lookup returns CDR1 SGHTS and CDR2 YDEGEE. The CDR3 nucleotides are TGTGCCAGCAGCCCCCAGGCACAAGAGACCCAGTACTTC. Protein sequence: CASSPQAQETQYF.

The chain carries TRBV9 and TRBJ2-7, with 14 bases that match TRBD2. Germline-derived CDR1 and CDR2 are SGDLS and YYNGEE. With 0 bases clipped from V and 5 bases from J, the junction kept 4 bases outside the gene matches. There are 16 residues in the CDR3. CDR3 in amino acids: CASSVATGLAGDEQYF. The CDR3 nucleotides are TGTGCCAGCAGCGTAGCTACGGGACTAGCGGGGGACGAGCAGTACTTC.

This clone was observed once. A read error may produce the germline difference seen at one junction end. The chain is built from TRBV6-5 and TRBJ2-7; 8 bases are shared with TRBD2. CDR1 MNHEY and CDR2 SVGAGI come from the germline V gene. CDR3 length: 13 residues. The CDR3 coding sequence is TGTGCCAGCAGTTACGGGCTAGCGGGCCATATAGACTTC. It translates to CASSYGLAGHIDF.

The chain combines TRBV7-8 with TRBJ1-3; TRBD1 agrees at 8 bases. The V gene end was trimmed by 3 bases and the J gene end by 3 bases; junction bases not matched to a gene: 4. The CDR3 is 15 residues long. The V gene's germline CDR1 is SGHVS and CDR2 FQNEAQ. The CDR3: CASSFTGGIGNTIYF. In nucleotides, the CDR3 is TGTGCCAGCAGCTTCACAGGGGGAATTGGAAACACCATATATTTT.

In its sample, this clone was seen once. V gene TRBV5-1 combines with J gene TRBJ2-1; 12 bases agree with TRBD1. With 0 bases clipped from V and 10 bases from J, the junction kept 5 bases outside the gene matches. The germline gives CDR1 SGHRS, CDR2 YFSETQ. CDR3 size: 15 residues. The CDR3 reads CASSLGGQGALEQFF. The CDR3 nucleotides are TGCGCCAGCAGCTTGGGGGGACAGGGGGCGTTGGAGCAGTTCTTC. Together with reference TRBV5-1 and TRBJ2-1, the CDR3 gives the full variable domain: KAGVTQTPRYLIKTRGQQVTLSCSPISGHRSVSWYQQTPGQGLQFLFEYFSETQRNKGNFPGRFSGRQFSNSRSEMNVSTLELGDSALYLCASSLGGQGALEQFFGPGTRLTVL.

The chain recombines TRBV27 with TRBJ2-1, with D tentatively TRBD2 (7 bases). Germline lookup yields CDR1 MNHEY and CDR2 SMNVEV (reference sequence). V was clipped by 3 bases and J by 3 bases, with 15 bases between them. The CDR3 spans 16 residues. CDR3 protein: CASSFVGGRHYNEQFF. In nucleotides, the CDR3 is TGTGCCAGCAGTTTCGTGGGGGGGCGCCACTACAATGAGCAGTTCTTC.

The gene calls are TRBV13 and TRBJ2-3, with a weak D call TRBD2 (5 bases). V shed 4 bases and J shed 6 bases, with 14 bases lying between them. The CDR3 extends over 14 amino acids. CDR1 and CDR2 from the germline V gene are PRHDT and FYEKMQ (reference sequence). This chain's CDR3 is CASSWTAGKDTQYF. The CDR3 bases are TGTGCCAGCAGCTGGACTGCCGGGAAGGATACGCAGTATTTT.

This sequence joins TRBV28 and TRBJ1-4; TRBD1 matches at 11 bases. Germline CDR1 reads MDHEN; CDR2 reads SYDVKM. The junction had 7 bases not matched to a gene; V was cut back by 5 bases and J by 5 bases. CDR3 length: 16 amino acids. Here the CDR3 DNA reads TGTGCCAGCAGTCCCGGACAGGGGGCGAGGAATGAAAAACTGTTTTTT. This sequence encodes CASSPGQGARNEKLFF.

This clone was seen a few times. The V and J genes are TRBV25-1 and TRBJ1-1, with D perhaps TRBD1 (6 bases). V gave up 4 bases and J gave up 2 bases, with 17 bases separating them. The germline CDR1 and CDR2 sequences are MGHDK and SYGVNS. The CDR3 extends over 16 amino acids. CDR3 nucleotides: TGTGCCAGCAGTGTCAACAGGGCTACGATAAACACTGAAGCTTTCTTT. Its translation: CASSVNRATINTEAFF.

This chain uses TRBV11-2 with TRBJ1-1; the match to TRBD1 covers 8 bases. CDR1 and CDR2 (germline): SGHAT, FQNNGV. The junction had 3 bases not matched to a gene; V was cut back by 5 bases and J by 1 base. The length of the CDR3 is 14 residues. DNA of the CDR3: TGTGCCAGCAGCGCAGGACAGGGGAACACTGAAGCTTTCTTT. This sequence encodes CASSAGQGNTEAFF. Drawing the rest from reference TRBV11-2 and TRBJ1-1, the complete variable domain is EAGVAQSPRYKIIEKRQSVAFWCNPISGHATLYWYQQILGQGPKLLIQFQNNGVVDDSQLPKDRFSAERLKGVDSTLKIQPAKLEDSAVYLCASSAGQGNTEAFFGQGTRLTVV.

The chain is built from TRBV7-6 and TRBJ2-7; the D gene is possibly TRBD2 (7 bases). V was pared by 1 base and J by 4 bases, with 14 bases between. There are 15 residues in the CDR3. Germline CDR1 reads SGHVS; CDR2 reads FNYEAQ. The CDR3 here is CASSLETGGRYEQYF. The CDR3 nucleotides are TGTGCCAGCAGCTTAGAGACCGGGGGGCGTTACGAGCAGTACTTC.

This clone was seen only a few times. The V gene is TRBV30, the J gene TRBJ1-1, with D unresolved. The ends were cut back, 2 bases at V and 5 bases at J, with 12 bases in the middle. The V gene's germline CDR1 is GTSNPN and CDR2 SVGIG (reference sequence). CDR3 length equals 13 residues. The CDR3: CAWSKTMLTEAFF. The CDR3 region has the DNA TGTGCCTGGAGTAAAACAATGCTGACTGAAGCTTTCTTT.

Only a few counts were recorded for this clone. This rearrangement joins TRBV5-6 to TRBJ2-7; TRBD1 agrees at 8 bases. CDR1 is SGHDT and CDR2 is YYEEEE in the germline V gene. The CDR3 contains 13 residues. V lost 0 bases, J lost 7 bases, and 3 bases stayed unmatched. CDR3: CASSLGDRTEQYF. DNA of the CDR3: TGTGCCAGCAGCTTGGGGGACAGGACGGAGCAGTACTTC.

This clone was seen only a few times. J is TRBJ2-3 and V is TRBV10-1; the D is unclear. Trimming cost V 7 bases and J 5 bases, with 7 bases left between them. This CDR3 spans 11 amino acids. Per the germline V gene, CDR1 is WNHNN and CDR2 is SYGVQD (reference sequence). In nucleotides, the CDR3 is TGCGCCAGCAAAACGGGAGATACGCAGTATTTT. This codes for CASKTGDTQYF.

The chain combines TRBV7-9 with TRBJ1-2, with D possibly TRBD1 on 5 matching bases. Germline CDR1 and CDR2: SEHNR and FQNEAQ (reference sequence). The CDR3 is 15 amino acids. Trimming took off 2 bases at V and 0 bases at J, with 10 bases between the two ends. The chain's CDR3 is CASSLRAGTNYGYTF. The CDR3 coding sequence is TGTGCCAGCAGCTTAAGAGCAGGGACTAACTATGGCTACACCTTC. Full variable domain (rest looked up from reference TRBV7-9 and TRBJ1-2): DTGVSQNPRHKITKRGQNVTFRCDPISEHNRLYWYRQTLGQGPEFLTYFQNEAQLEKSRLLSDRFSAERPKGSFSTLEIQRTEQGDSAMYLCASSLRAGTNYGYTFGSGTRLTVV.

V gene TRBV5-6 combines with J gene TRBJ2-3, with 9 nucleotides matching TRBD1. CDR1 SGHDT and CDR2 YYEEEE come from the germline V gene. This CDR3 contains 17 residues. Trimming cost V 0 bases and J 2 bases; bases outside gene matches: 7. CDR3 nucleotide sequence: TGTGCCAGCAGCTTGGTGGGGGACAGGGCCCTCACAGATACGCAGTATTTT. The encoded protein is CASSLVGDRALTDTQYF.

The chain carries TRBV5-1 and TRBJ2-2; 11 positions match TRBD1. J was trimmed by 3 bases and V by 2 bases; bases with no gene match: 6. The germline CDR1 and CDR2 sequences are SGHRS and YFSETQ. The CDR3 sequence is 17 residues long. The CDR3 protein is CASSFKPGQGDTGELFF. CDR3 coding DNA: TGCGCCAGCAGCTTTAAACCGGGACAGGGGGACACCGGGGAGCTGTTTTTT.

This chain links TRBV5-4 with TRBJ2-6, with D possibly TRBD1 on 5 matching bases. There are 17 residues in the CDR3. Per the germline V gene, CDR1 is SGHNT and CDR2 is YYREEE (reference sequence). The V gene lost 1 base and the J gene lost 0 bases, with 11 bases spanning the gap. The CDR3 protein is CASSLYPGHSGANVLTF. CDR3 nucleotide sequence: TGTGCCAGCAGCTTGTATCCAGGACACTCTGGGGCCAACGTCCTGACTTTC. The full variable domain, in which reference TRBV5-4 and TRBJ2-6 provide the parts outside the CDR3, is ETGVTQSPTHLIKTRGQQVTLRCSSQSGHNTVSWYQQALGQGPQFIFQYYREEENGRGNFPPRFSGLQFPNYSSELNVNALELDDSALYLCASSLYPGHSGANVLTFGAGSRLTVL.

The table lists this clone with a few counts. The V and J genes are TRBV30 and TRBJ1-5; D call uncertain. CDR3 length: 12 residues. V shed 0 bases and J shed 12 bases, with 12 bases lying between them. Germline assignment: CDR1 GTSNPN and CDR2 SVGIG (reference sequence). The CDR3 sequence: CAWSVEARVQHF. The CDR3 DNA is TGTGCCTGGAGTGTAGAAGCGCGGGTCCAGCATTTT.

V is TRBV27 and J is TRBJ1-6; 7 bases agree with TRBD1. Germline trimming cut 6 bases from V and 13 bases from J; bases unmatched to any gene: 12. The CDR3 consists of 14 residues. CDR1 and CDR2 (germline): MNHEY, SMNVEV (reference sequence). Written as DNA, the CDR3 is TGTGCCAGCAGCAGCCGGGACAGATTAGATCCCCTCCACTTT. It encodes CASSSRDRLDPLHF.

This rearrangement joins TRBV9 to TRBJ2-1, with 9 bases identical to TRBD1. The V gene's germline CDR1 is SGDLS and CDR2 YYNGEE. This CDR3 spans 14 amino acids. J lost 9 bases, V lost 0 bases, and 4 bases had no gene match. CDR3 sequence (DNA): TGTGCCAGCAGCGTAGAGGACAGGGGCGGTGAGCAGTTCTTC. Its translation: CASSVEDRGGEQFF.

V gene TRBV6-5 combines with J gene TRBJ2-6; tentative D call: TRBD1 (5 bases). Trimming took off 0 bases at V and 4 bases at J, with 7 bases between the two ends. CDR1 is MNHEY and CDR2 is SVGAGI in the germline V gene. The CDR3 runs 15 residues. This chain's CDR3 is CASSYSGAGANVLTF. CDR3 nucleotide sequence: TGTGCCAGCAGTTACTCAGGGGCCGGGGCCAACGTCCTGACTTTC.

The J gene is TRBJ1-6, the V gene TRBV27; TRBD1 aligns across 7 bases. Germline V gene lookup returns CDR1 MNHEY and CDR2 SMNVEV (reference sequence). This CDR3 is 15 amino acids long. V dropped 5 bases and J dropped 9; count of bases not matched to a gene: 10. The CDR3, as DNA: TGTGCCAGCAGTACGCGACAGGGTAGCCTTTCACCCCTCCACTTT. Translating it yields CASSTRQGSLSPLHF.

This rearrangement joins TRBV5-1 to TRBJ2-7, with D unresolved. V was shortened by 0 bases and J by 0 bases, with 7 bases between the two germline ends. Germline V gene lookup returns CDR1 SGHRS and CDR2 YFSETQ. The CDR3 runs 14 residues. The CDR3 sequence: CASSLDSRSYEQYF. CDR3 DNA sequence: TGCGCCAGCAGCTTGGACAGCCGCTCCTACGAGCAGTACTTC.

The chain links TRBV7-2 to TRBJ2-5, with TRBD1 identical over 8 bases. Germline V gene lookup returns CDR1 SGHTA and CDR2 FQGNSA. Trimming removed 0 bases from V and 4 bases from J; junction bases left unmatched: 13. The CDR3 sequence is 18 residues long. The CDR3 loop reads CASSLAIGIQGARETQYF. The CDR3 DNA is TGTGCCAGCAGCTTAGCAATAGGTATTCAGGGGGCGAGAGAGACCCAGTACTTC. Using reference TRBV7-2 and TRBJ2-5 for the parts outside the CDR3, the full variable domain is GAGVSQSPSNKVTEKGKDVELRCDPISGHTALYWYRQSLGQGLEFLIYFQGNSAPDKSGLPSDRFSAERTGGSVSTLTIQRTQQEDSAVYLCASSLAIGIQGARETQYFGPGTRLLVL.

The chain combines TRBV19 with TRBJ2-5, with 8 bases fitting TRBD1. There are 12 residues in the CDR3. Germline V lookup: CDR1 LNHDA, CDR2 SQIVND (reference sequence). V dropped 6 bases and J dropped 5; count of bases not matched to a gene: 2. CDR3 sequence reads: CASRRQGETQYF. DNA for the CDR3: TGTGCCAGTAGGCGACAGGGGGAGACCCAGTACTTC.